Ten or more counts support the clone carrying this T cell receptor (beta chain). Its cognate antigen is unknown. Compared with germline, one end of the junction differs, possibly owing to a read error. These data are taken from a study of regulatory T cells in long-lasting Graves disease. Study-wide context: Persistent cases took antithyroid drugs over 5 years and stayed TSH receptor antibody positive. Whole-study results and caveats: Among samples with persistent disease, TRBV28, TRBJ1-2 and TRBJ2-5 were favored.

Regarding time point: persistent/refractory GD, antithyroid drugs over 5 years with positive TRAb. The TCR library was prepared using RNA isolated from PBMCs. Roughly 8.4 milliliters of peripheral blood were drawn into EDTA tubes. Building the TCR beta libraries relied on iRepertoire HTBI primers, and CDR3 regions underwent Arm-PCR. TCRdb ran MiXCR on the multiplex PCR reads and lists one entry per CDR3 protein. This sample has about 660,000 distinct CDR3 sequences, with approximately 31% found just once. The CDR3 length is 14 residues. Germline assignment: CDR1 SGHNT and CDR2 YYREEE (reference sequence).

The rearrangement uses TRBV5-4 and TRBJ1-5, with TRBD1 as a possible D gene (5 bases). This TCR was sampled from a female donor with Graves disease. The sequencing used peripheral blood mononuclear cells (PBMCs), collected when the disease was refractory, from a patient treated with antithyroid drugs. For the CDR3, the DNA is TGCGCCAGCAGCTTAGGAGGGGCTGGTCAGCCCCAGCATTTT. This sequence encodes CASSLGGAGQPQHF.